The 29 T cell receptor beta chains reported below all come from one sample, sequenced in a study of human T cells and chemical hapten exposure. MiXCR was run by TCRdb on the RACE reads, yielding one entry per CDR3 protein. The table includes over 100,000 distinct CDR3 sequences, 9.2% detected once. Time point specified: patch test 2, 6 weeks after DPC sensitization. Treatment noted: therapeutic diphenylcyclopropenone sensitization with weekly scalp DPC. Material: whole blood, obtained in connection with sensitization to the hapten diphenylcyclopropenone (DPC). The receptor set was obtained from a woman between 40 and 55 years old with alopecia areata. Some clones in this sample may be carry-over from other donors' samples.

The V gene is TRBV27, the J gene TRBJ2-3; D could derive from TRBD1 or TRBD2 (5 bases each). Trimming stripped 3 bases from V and 6 bases from J, with 10 bases between. The CDR3 is 13 amino acids. Per the germline V gene, CDR1 is MNHEY and CDR2 is SMNVEV (reference sequence). The CDR3 bases are TGTGCCAGCAGTTTTATAGAGGGGGATACGCAGTATTTT. Its translation: CASSFIEGDTQYF.

This clonotype appeared many times. The chain carries TRBV19 and TRBJ2-1; 14 bases map to TRBD2. Germline CDR1 and CDR2: LNHDA and SQIVND (reference sequence). Trimming cost V 7 bases and J 6 bases; bases outside gene matches: 8. This CDR3 is 16 amino acids long. CDR3 sequence (DNA): TGTGCCAGTAAGGGGACTAGCGGGGGCCCAGCCAATGAGCAGTTCTTC. Its protein is CASKGTSGGPANEQFF.

This clonotype was seen ten or more times. The chain joins TRBV28 to TRBJ1-3; D possibly corresponds to TRBD1 (5 bases). This CDR3 is built from 17 residues. CDR1 is MDHEN, CDR2 SYDVKM, per germline. V lost 9 bases and J lost 0, with 21 bases in between. The CDR3 DNA reads TGTGCCAGTTACCCCCGGGACCGCTATACCTCTGGAAACACCATATATTTT. It translates to CASYPRDRYTSGNTIYF.

This clonotype was picked up a small number of times. The chain carries TRBV5-1 and TRBJ1-1, with D unclear. CDR1 SGHRS and CDR2 YFSETQ come from the germline V gene. The CDR3 extends over 13 amino acids. With 7 bases removed from V and 2 bases from J, the gap between germline ends came to 12 bases. CDR3 in DNA: TGCGCCAGCTCCCTCGGCATTAACACTGAAGCTTTCTTT. This gives the protein CASSLGINTEAFF.

This clonotype was counted a few times. The chain has TRBV20-1 and TRBJ1-2; tentative D call: TRBD1 (6 bases). V lost 3 bases, J lost 5 bases, and 16 bases lay in between. The CDR3 consists of 14 residues. The germline V gene encodes CDR1 DFQATT and CDR2 SNEGSKA (reference sequence). The CDR3: CSASRGWGGYGYTF. The CDR3 DNA reads as TGCAGTGCTAGCAGGGGTTGGGGTGGATATGGCTACACCTTC.

This rearrangement joins TRBV11-2 to TRBJ2-1; the match to TRBD2 covers 9 bases. This CDR3 comprises 18 residues. V lost 6 bases and J lost 0; bases outside the gene matches: 12. Per the germline V gene, CDR1 is SGHAT and CDR2 is FQNNGV. CDR3 protein: CASSHGAGGQSSYNEQFF. CDR3 bases: TGTGCCAGCAGTCACGGAGCGGGGGGACAGAGCTCCTACAATGAGCAGTTCTTC.

V gene TRBV28 combines with J gene TRBJ1-3; possibly TRBD1 for D (6 bases). V was clipped by 3 bases and J by 7 bases, with 16 bases between them. The germline V gene has CDR1 MDHEN and CDR2 SYDVKM. This CDR3 comprises 15 residues. The CDR3 nucleotides are TGTGCCAGCAGTTTCGGGGGGCTCCGTGGGAACACCATATATTTT. This gives the protein CASSFGGLRGNTIYF.

This clonotype has a count of ten or more. V gene TRBV13 combines with J gene TRBJ1-4; TRBD1 agrees at 7 bases. The germline V gene has CDR1 PRHDT and CDR2 FYEKMQ (reference sequence). V shed 5 bases and J 0 bases; nucleotides not matched to a gene: 12. CDR3 size: 18 residues. The CDR3 loop reads CASSLRSRGDATNEKLFF. The CDR3 DNA reads TGTGCCAGCAGCCTACGGTCCAGGGGGGATGCAACTAATGAAAAACTGTTTTTT. The variable domain in full, with the rest retrieved from reference TRBV13 and TRBJ1-4, is AAGVIQSPRHLIKEKRETATLKCYPIPRHDTVYWYQQGPGQDPQFLISFYEKMQSDKGSIPDRFSAQQFSDYHSELNMSSLELGDSALYFCASSLRSRGDATNEKLFFGSGTQLSVL.

There are a few counts of this clonotype. The chain employs TRBV11-2 and TRBJ2-7; 10 bases map to TRBD1. Trimming cost V 0 bases and J 11 bases; bases outside gene matches: 4. Germline loops: CDR1 SGHAT, CDR2 FQNNGV. The CDR3 is 13 residues long. The CDR3 bases are TGTGCCAGCAGCTTAGATGGACAGGGGGTAGAGTACTTC. This sequence encodes CASSLDGQGVEYF.

This clonotype was observed many times. V usage is TRBV20-1 and J usage is TRBJ1-1; D call uncertain. CDR1 is DFQATT and CDR2 is SNEGSKA in the germline V gene (reference sequence). V shed 6 bases and J shed 1 base, with 12 bases lying between them. This CDR3 spans 13 amino acids. CDR3 sequence reads: CSAPNIPNTEAFF. The CDR3 bases are TGCAGTGCCCCCAACATCCCGAACACTGAAGCTTTCTTT.

This rearrangement joins TRBV2 to TRBJ2-3, with 10 bases matching TRBD2. V lost 3 bases and J lost 4; bases outside the gene matches: 4. Germline values: CDR1 SNHLY, CDR2 FYNNEI. This CDR3 is built from 15 residues. The CDR3 region is CASSEHSGGPDTQYF. As DNA, the CDR3 is TGTGCCAGCAGTGAGCATAGCGGGGGGCCAGATACGCAGTATTTT. Filled out from reference TRBV2 and TRBJ2-3, the complete variable domain reads EPEVTQTPSHQVTQMGQEVILRCVPISNHLYFYWYRQILGQKVEFLVSFYNNEISEKSEIFDDQFSVERPDGSNFTLKIRSTKLEDSAMYFCASSEHSGGPDTQYFGPGTRLTVL.

This clonotype was counted only a few times. The chain combines TRBV18 with TRBJ1-5; D remains unclear. V gave up 1 base and J gave up 4 bases, with 14 bases separating them. Germline CDR1 KGHSH, CDR2 LQKENI. CDR3 size: 16 residues. CDR3 protein: CASSPQSQRDNQPQHF. Written as DNA, the CDR3 is TGTGCCAGCTCACCACAGAGCCAACGGGATAATCAGCCCCAGCATTTT.

This clonotype was observed a handful of times. The chain joins TRBV19 to TRBJ2-2, with unresolved D. With 3 bases removed from V and 6 bases from J, the gap between germline ends came to 11 bases. CDR3 length: 14 amino acids. CDR1 and CDR2 from the germline V gene are LNHDA and SQIVND (reference sequence). The CDR3 bases are TGTGCCAGTAGTATGATGGTTATATCCGGGGAGCTGTTTTTT. This gives the protein CASSMMVISGELFF.

In its sample, this clonotype was seen many times. The rearrangement links TRBV28 to TRBJ1-6; tentatively, D is TRBD1 (5 bases). Germline values: CDR1 MDHEN, CDR2 SYDVKM. There are 13 residues in the CDR3. V was clipped by 7 bases and J by 9 bases, with 13 bases between them. CDR3 coding DNA: TGTGCCAGCATAGCAAGCGGGGCTTCACCCCTCCACTTT. Encoded protein: CASIASGASPLHF.

This clonotype has ten or more counts. The chain carries TRBV3-2 and TRBJ1-1; the listed D gene, TRBD1, was not tested against the DNA. TRBV3-2 has pseudogene status. The CDR3 length is 16 residues. CDR3 sequence reads: CASSHTFPGLNTEAFF. The DNA of the CDR3 is TGTGCCAGCAGCCACACATTTCCGGGCCTGAACACTGAAGCTTTCTTT.

The V call is TRBV29-1, the J call TRBJ2-2; D call uncertain. The CDR3 is made up of 12 amino acids. Trimming cost V 7 bases and J 6 bases, with 12 bases left between them. Germline CDR1 SQVTM, CDR2 ANQGSEA. The DNA of the CDR3 is TGCAGCGCCACCCGAGGTTCCGGGGAGCTGTTTTTT. Its protein product is CSATRGSGELFF.

This clonotype has only a few counts. The rearrangement links TRBV7-9 to TRBJ2-2, with D possibly matching TRBD2 (6 bases). This CDR3 comprises 14 residues. Per the germline V gene, CDR1 is SEHNR and CDR2 is FQNEAQ (reference sequence). V gave up 5 bases and J gave up 5 bases, with 12 bases separating them. The CDR3 is CASSLPGTTGELFF. The CDR3 DNA reads TGTGCCAGCAGCCTCCCGGGGACTACCGGGGAGCTGTTTTTT.

This clonotype appeared a few times. This rearrangement joins TRBV6-2 or TRBV6-3 to TRBJ2-2; D is unresolved. The V and J ends lost 4 bases and 6 bases respectively, with 15 bases between them. This CDR3 has 15 amino acids. Looked up from germline, CDR1 is MNHEY and CDR2 is SVGEGT. As DNA, the CDR3 is TGTGCCAGCAGTTTGCTAGGCATCGTCGCCGGGGAGCTGTTTTTT. Amino acid sequence: CASSLLGIVAGELFF.

This clonotype was found many times. The chain joins TRBV6-6 to TRBJ2-1, with 8 bases matching TRBD1. This CDR3 spans 15 amino acids. CDR1 and CDR2 from the germline V gene are MNHNY and SVGAGI (reference sequence). Trimming at V came to 0 bases and at J to 8 bases, leaving 6 bases not matched to a gene. In nucleotides, the CDR3 is TGTGCCAGCAGTTACTCTTTACAGGGGGGAGATGAGCAGTTCTTC. Translating it yields CASSYSLQGGDEQFF.

This clonotype has more than one count but fewer than ten. The V gene is TRBV6-6, the J gene TRBJ1-1; D not resolved. The ends were cut back, 6 bases at V and 1 base at J, with 12 bases in the middle. CDR3 length: 14 amino acids. The V gene's germline CDR1 is MNHNY and CDR2 SVGAGI (reference sequence). The CDR3 bases are TGTGCCAGCAGCTTACACTCCACGAACACTGAAGCTTTCTTT. It is translated as CASSLHSTNTEAFF.

This clonotype was seen more than once but under ten times. CDR3 sequence (DNA): TGTGCCAGCATTAAGAACTCGGGGGCCCCCTACAATGAGCAGTTCTTC. Translating gives CASIKNSGAPYNEQFF. The V gene is TRBV12-3 or TRBV12-4, the J gene TRBJ2-1; D possibly matches TRBD1 or TRBD2 (6 bases each). This CDR3 is built from 16 residues. The V end was cut by 7 bases, the J end by 2 bases, with 18 bases between.

Here the CDR3 reads CASSEWGAYEQYF. CDR3 DNA sequence: TGTGCCAGCAGCGAGTGGGGGGCCTACGAGCAGTACTTC. This rearrangement joins TRBV7-2 to TRBJ2-7; weak D call: TRBD2 (6 bases). This CDR3 is 13 amino acids long. V was shortened by 5 bases and J by 2 bases, with 10 bases between the two germline ends. Per the germline V gene, CDR1 is SGHTA and CDR2 is FQGNSA.

The J gene is TRBJ1-1, the V gene TRBV12-3 or TRBV12-4; possible D gene TRBD1, 5 bases. This CDR3 spans 12 amino acids. The V gene lost 4 bases and the J gene lost 3 bases, with 6 bases spanning the gap. The CDR3 region is CASSWGYTEAFF. DNA of the CDR3: TGTGCCAGCAGTTGGGGGTACACTGAAGCTTTCTTT.

This chain connects TRBV11-2 to TRBJ2-1, with TRBD1 matching over 7 bases. CDR1 is SGHAT, CDR2 FQNNGV, per germline. V gave up 2 bases and J gave up 3 bases; unmatched junction bases: 1. The CDR3 contains 14 residues. The CDR3 loop is CASSLRQGYNEQFF. CDR3 nucleotides: TGTGCCAGCAGCTTAAGACAGGGCTACAATGAGCAGTTCTTC. The full variable domain, with the rest looked up from reference TRBV11-2 and TRBJ2-1, is EAGVAQSPRYKIIEKRQSVAFWCNPISGHATLYWYQQILGQGPKLLIQFQNNGVVDDSQLPKDRFSAERLKGVDSTLKIQPAKLEDSAVYLCASSLRQGYNEQFFGPGTRLTVL.

This clonotype was detected ten times or more. The chain combines TRBV30 with TRBJ1-3, with D unclear. The CDR3 is 13 residues long. Germline V gives CDR1 GTSNPN, CDR2 SVGIG (reference sequence). Trimming took 0 bases from V and 3 from J, leaving 6 bases between them. The CDR3 protein is CAWSVTDGNTIYF. The CDR3, as DNA: TGTGCCTGGAGTGTAACGGATGGAAACACCATATATTTT. Using reference TRBV30 and TRBJ1-3 for the parts outside the CDR3, the full variable domain is SQTIHQWPATLVQPVGSPLSLECTVEGTSNPNLYWYRQAAGRGLQLLFYSVGIGQISSEVPQNLSASRPQDRQFILSSKKLLLSDSGFYLCAWSVTDGNTIYFGEGSWLTVV.

This sequence joins TRBV7-2 and TRBJ2-1; 10 bases line up with TRBD2. The CDR3 is 18 amino acids. The V gene end was trimmed by 5 bases and the J gene end by 3 bases; junction bases not matched to a gene: 13. Per germline, CDR1 SGHTA and CDR2 FQGNSA. CDR3 residues: CASSVERGGQIFYNEQFF. For the CDR3, the DNA is TGTGCCAGCAGCGTTGAGCGGGGGGGCCAAATTTTCTACAATGAGCAGTTCTTC.

This clonotype was recorded many times. The V gene is TRBV7-9, the J gene TRBJ1-1; 10 bases align to TRBD1. CDR1 and CDR2 from the germline V gene are SEHNR and FQNEAQ (reference sequence). This CDR3 comprises 16 residues. J lost 5 bases, V lost 3 bases, and 9 bases had no gene match. CDR3 protein: CASSLTGTGAVTEAFF. In nucleotides, the CDR3 is TGTGCCAGCAGCTTGACCGGGACAGGGGCCGTAACTGAAGCTTTCTTT.

The chain has TRBV11-2 and TRBJ1-4; D gene unclear. Germline V gives CDR1 SGHAT, CDR2 FQNNGV. There are 13 residues in the CDR3. V was clipped by 3 bases and J by 14 bases, with 16 bases between them. CDR3 amino acids: CASSFPTDSRLFF. CDR3 coding DNA: TGTGCCAGCAGCTTCCCAACGGACTCGCGGCTGTTTTTT.

This clonotype was seen ten or more times. The chain has TRBV11-2 and TRBJ1-5, with a possible D match to TRBD1 (6 bases). The germline gives CDR1 SGHAT, CDR2 FQNNGV. Between the trimmed V and J ends, which lost 8 bases and 0 bases, there was a span of 20 bases. The CDR3 has 17 residues. Here the CDR3 DNA reads TGTGCCAGCGTCGTACTCAGGGGAAAAAATAGCAATCAGCCCCAGCATTTT. The encoded protein is CASVVLRGKNSNQPQHF.